This T cell receptor beta chain was obtained from a study of cytomegalovirus exposure and HLA in healthy donors (dated by TCRdb to about 2017). Describing the broader study: In an earlier analysis of around 540 of the donors, 276 Gb of sequence data and 95 million to 130 million unique TCR beta sequences from roughly 190 million T cells were reported. An early release that covered about 600 HLA-typed donors contained approximately 300 gigabases of sequencing data and tens of millions of unique TCR sequences. The genetic ancestry cluster associated with self-reported Caucasian donors included over 80% of the roughly 400 genotyped donors. The study aimed to test whether signatures of past pathogen exposure could be identified by cataloging public T cell receptors. The study profiled the T cell repertoires of 550 to 700 subjects by immunosequencing and related them to cytomegalovirus serostatus. In addition to the first cohort of 650 to 750 subjects, a separate validation cohort of 120 different subjects was used. High-throughput TCR immunosequencing, statistical association of individual TCRs with disease status, and machine learning were combined to predict cytomegalovirus infection status. A later analysis re-analyzed previously published TCR beta repertoires from 500 to 700 donors and added high-resolution HLA genotyping to study TCR occurrence patterns. The later analysis used no new phenotypic data to find candidate immune exposures, relying instead on TCR beta sequences and their occurrence across donors. An earlier analysis of around 640 of the donors used high-throughput TCR beta sequencing to judge whether each TCR beta V gene segment behaved as functional or pseudogenic. Donor age, sex, ethnicity and CMV serostatus were compiled together with the repertoire data. A later genetic analysis used genome-wide SNP genotypes for about 65% of the 666 donors, treating that subset as a discovery cohort. Every repertoire in the discovery cohort had been generated on one and the same sequencing platform. HLA typing included class I and class II loci at four-digit resolution. Typing coverage varied by locus: about 629-630 donors for A, B, C, DRB1 and DQB1; 500 to 550 for DQA1; around 570 for DPA1; about 450 for DPB1. Roughly 5 DR-DQ haplotypes were treated as single units for association and clustering because of strong linkage in the cohort. Among about 390 genotyped donors of the cohort, an average of about 240,000 unique TCR beta nucleotide sequences were sequenced per donor, 15% to 20% of them non-productive.

The cohort was made up of around 720 healthy bone marrow donors. At the time of sampling, every cohort member was nominally healthy, though immune exposures that went unrecorded were likely present. The donor tested CMV seronegative and was one of the 352 seronegative cohort members. Each donor provided a peripheral blood sample, and peripheral blood mononuclear cells were used for TCR beta sequencing. The Qiagen DNeasy Blood Extraction Kit was used to extract genomic DNA from the blood cell samples. The library was prepared using the immunoSEQ multiplex PCR assay. A mixture of 60 forward primers for TCR Vbeta segments and 13 reverse primers for TCR Jbeta segments was used in the multiplex PCR. A multiplex PCR assay on genomic DNA amplified the CDR3 region of rearranged TCR beta genes. On the Illumina HiSeq System, the amplified TCR beta libraries were sequenced as 87-base-pair reads. In the authors' own workflow: A later analysis counted 65 million to 90 million unique TCR beta chains across the 666 repertoires, and 9 million to 14 million of these chains were shared by at least two donors. A nearest-neighbor algorithm error-corrected the raw reads and collapsed the reads into unique sequences, merging closely related sequences to remove PCR and sequencing errors. Alignment of CDR3 sequences to IMGT reference sequences was used to assign V, D and J gene segments. Each retained sequence needed at least a six-nucleotide match to both a V gene segment and a J gene segment. A rearrangement was called productive if the CDR3 had no stop codons and remained in frame with V and J, and every other rearrangement was called non-productive. Following IMGT convention, CDR3 was defined as the stretch from the second conserved V-encoded cysteine up to the conserved J-encoded phenylalanine. The earlier analysis of 550 to 650 of the donors excluded any sequence lacking an unambiguous match to a single V gene segment. An earlier analysis of approximately 590 of the donors classified V segments as functional when productive rearrangements were above 56.7% and as segregating when the standard deviation between donors was above 5%. A statistical classification framework was built for diagnosing cytomegalovirus status from the catalog of TCR beta chain sequences. In a later analysis, V and J genes were assigned by comparing TCR nucleotide sequences against IMGT/GENE-DB human TR gene sequences. The TCRdist pipeline was used in a later analysis to assign CDR3 sequences and most-parsimonious VDJ recombination scenarios. A later analysis defined each TCR beta chain by its CDR3 amino acid sequence plus V-gene family, and excluded reads lacking a unique V-gene family. To address suspected cross-contamination and a sequencing artifact, a later analysis removed 592 highly shared, low-generation-probability nucleotide sequences. For each public chain, a later analysis derived a clonal expansion index from normalized ranks of inferred template counts within each repertoire. In a later analysis, generation probabilities were computed using a VDJ recombination model fitted to out-of-frame rearrangements, and the results were checked against IGoR. Hypergeometric tests were used in a later analysis to score TCR-TCR, TCR-HLA and TCR-CMV co-occurrence, with a repertoire-size bias correction applied to the TCR pairs. In a later analysis, false discovery rates were estimated by permuting HLA or CMV assignments 20 times. In a later analysis, co-occurring TCRs were grouped using DBSCAN, with TCRdist sequence similarity added in when clustering inside HLA-allele-positive subsets. Co-occurrence clustering excluded repertoires with fewer than 30,000 or more than 120,000 public chains, plus five with anomalous nucleotide sharing. Entries here come from immuneACCESS through TCRdb and include only in-frame sequences with V and J called. Some clones fail to appear in such tables; in the studies checked, an unresolved V gene covers under half of the shortfall, and the cause of the remainder is unknown. Clone size and the V and J calls come from that table; the DNA yielded D and trimming. Present in this sample are some 150,000 clones, 77% of which were seen just once. The ten largest make up roughly 4.3% of the sample.

CDR1 MGHDK and CDR2 SYGVNS are derived from the germline V gene. V trim: 2 bases; J trim: 6 bases; unmatched bases: 2. The CDR3 measures 14 amino acids from cysteine to phenylalanine. The read is trimmed to its CDR3 DNA, 42 bases read in frame from base 1. This clone appeared a single time. There is no known antigen for this receptor. Base qualities were left out, and no much larger clone turns up one base away. Paper-wide results and their limitations: The 87-base-pair reads could not distinguish some IMGT-functional V segments, including TRBV6-2 and TRBV6-3, so those segments were excluded. Because HLA typing was unavailable for some donors at each locus, only the typed subset was used in association tests. A few of the identified cytomegalovirus-associated TCR beta chains were confirmed in vitro to be specific for cytomegalovirus antigens. Correlated functional status among segregating V segments might be attributable to linkage disequilibrium, but an unknown experimental factor could not be ruled out. In an earlier analysis of roughly 560 of the donors, most TCR beta V segments were observed in productive rearrangements about 87% or about 30% of the time, broadly matching IMGT annotations. CMV serostatus was the only immune exposure information available for the cohort. V-gene and J-gene trimming of TCR beta chains was associated with a missense DCLRE1C variant in a later genetic analysis, and the association was replicated in an independent cohort. In the study, 150 to 200 TCR beta chains were listed as associated with cytomegalovirus. Compared with the roughly 600-donor mean, donors in an Asian-associated ancestry cluster had fewer N-insertions in productive TCRs, according to a later genetic analysis. At a false discovery rate of 0.05, a later analysis linked about 16,000 TCR beta sequences to specific HLA alleles. Sequencing depth was assumed to be roughly uniform across donors in the presence/absence analyses, though that assumption may not hold. A later analysis reported that several top co-occurrence clusters appeared linked to parvovirus B19, influenza, CMV and Epstein-Barr virus. A further reported finding was that TCR beta sequences accurately predicted the HLA-A and HLA-B alleles for most subjects in the first cohort. A later analysis found that HLA-associated TCR beta chains were more clonally expanded and had lower generation probabilities than equally common non-associated chains. According to the authors, the approach could potentially be generalized to other disease states and immunological phenotypes. A later analysis found that most CMV-associated TCR beta chains appeared HLA-restricted, with HLA associations seemingly driven largely by CMV exposure. Because counts were too low, seventeen rarely observed V segments, including chromosome 9 orphons, were excluded from the earlier analysis of 587 of the donors. Across donors, most TCR sequences were observed very rarely, whereas some public TCRs were present in many individuals. Assigning TCR associations to individual alleles was difficult when HLA alleles, especially DR and DQ, strongly co-occurred. This cohort had only TCR beta chains sequenced, and the lack of alpha or paired-chain data limited which features could be detected. The classifier was reported to diagnose cytomegalovirus status with high specificity and sensitivity in both the original cohort and the validation cohort. In a later analysis, the rate of TCR association differed among HLA loci, with DRB1 alleles having the most associated TCRs and HLA-C alleles having the fewest. A cluster of highly shared sequence variants was judged likely to be a technical artifact of the sequencing pipeline.

The sequence was collected from a male donor in good health and CMV-seronegative. The V and J segments used are TRBV25-1 and TRBJ2-1; 9 nucleotides in the junction match TRBD2. Sequences were obtained from PBMCs. The CDR3 amino acid sequence is: CASSEGTSSNEQFF. The sequenced DNA: TGTGCCAGCAGTGAAGGGACTAGCAGCAATGAGCAGTTCTTC.